This T cell receptor beta chain was sequenced in a study of OX40 agonist ivuxolimab in advanced cancers. As for the study in general: Dosing consisted of intravenous ivuxolimab at 0.01 to 10 mg/kg every 2 weeks.

The protocol was immunoSEQ multiplex PCR, while the TCRdb copy is restricted to in-frame clones and leaves out a portion. Among 55,000 to 70,000 clones listed, 70% to 90% were seen once. For this clone: Antigen: not known.

Whole-study results and caveats: Clonal expansion was seen in CD4+ and CD8+ blood T cells by week 6 at 0.1 to 3.0 mg/kg.

The CDR3 loop spans 15 amino acids. Germline assignment: CDR1 SGHRS and CDR2 YFSETQ. With 3 bases clipped from V and 3 bases from J, the junction kept 8 bases outside the gene matches. This TCR was sampled from an adult with an advanced solid tumor such as melanoma, head and neck, liver or kidney cancer. The sequences come from CD4+ or CD8+ T cells sorted from blood, collected in a trial of the OX40 agonist ivuxolimab. This sequence joins TRBV5-1 and TRBJ2-5, with 7 bases matching TRBD1. CDR3 nucleotide sequence: TGCGCCAGCAGCTCGACAGGGACAGCAAAAGAGACCCAGTACTTC. Protein sequence: CASSSTGTAKETQYF.